The T cell receptor beta chain under discussion was sequenced for a study of shared clonotypes between healthy human individuals. This CDR3 contains 13 residues. Germline values: CDR1 SGHAT, CDR2 FQNNGV. Trimming cost V 4 bases and J 5 bases, with 9 bases left between them. Data came from immunoSEQ multiplex PCR; TCRdb stores just in-frame clones and leaves some out. The table shows roughly 2.2 million clones, with about 90% occurring only once. Concerning this clone: Other nucleotide sequences in the sample specify the same CDR3.

Sequencing was performed on naive CD4+ T cells from PBMCs. Sample subset: CD45RA+ positively selected. The source is a man aged 18-30 years in good health. Some clones in this sample may be carry-over from other donors' samples. The rearrangement joins TRBV11-2 to TRBJ2-1, with D hard to call. The CDR3 sequence is CASSSGTHNEQFF. CDR3 DNA sequence: TGTGCCAGCAGCTCAGGAACCCACAATGAGCAGTTCTTC.